At least ten counts were recorded for the clone carrying this T cell receptor beta chain. The data were obtained in a study of neurological immune-mediated disorders. The CDR3 is 14 residues long. Per germline, CDR1 SGHTA and CDR2 FQGTGA. The germline V and J ends were trimmed by 5 bases and 0 bases, with 10 bases remaining between them. Using its own MiXCR run on the 5' RACE reads, TCRdb lists one record per CDR3 protein. This table holds tens of thousands of distinct CDR3 sequences, 4% to 6% found once. This TCR came from a man between 18 and 35 years old with multiple sclerosis. The specimen sequenced was PBMCs. The rearrangement joins TRBV7-3 to TRBJ1-1; no reliable D call. CDR3 region: CASSPLGMNTEAFF. The CDR3 DNA reads as TGTGCCAGCAGCCCGTTAGGAATGAACACTGAAGCTTTCTTT.